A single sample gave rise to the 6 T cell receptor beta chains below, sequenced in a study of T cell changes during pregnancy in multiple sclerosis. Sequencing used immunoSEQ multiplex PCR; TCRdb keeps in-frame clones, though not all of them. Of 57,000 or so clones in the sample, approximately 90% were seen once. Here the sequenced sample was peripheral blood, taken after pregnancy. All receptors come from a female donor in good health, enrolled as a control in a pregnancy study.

This CDR3 reads CASSLEQGSTDTQYF. The CDR3 DNA reads TGCGCCAGCAGCTTGGAACAGGGTAGCACAGATACGCAGTATTTT. The genes are TRBV5-1 and TRBJ2-3, with D perhaps matching TRBD1 (6 bases). Trimming stripped 0 bases from V and 0 bases from J, with 8 bases between. Germline-derived CDR1 and CDR2 are SGHRS and YFSETQ. The CDR3 covers 15 residues. Full variable domain (remainder filled in from reference TRBV5-1 and TRBJ2-3): KAGVTQTPRYLIKTRGQQVTLSCSPISGHRSVSWYQQTPGQGLQFLFEYFSETQRNKGNFPGRFSGRQFSNSRSEMNVSTLELGDSALYLCASSLEQGSTDTQYFGPGTRLTVL.

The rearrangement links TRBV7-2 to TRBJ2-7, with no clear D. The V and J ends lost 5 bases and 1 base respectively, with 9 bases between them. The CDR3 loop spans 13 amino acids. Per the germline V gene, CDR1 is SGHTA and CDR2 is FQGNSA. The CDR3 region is CASSRYSSYEQYF. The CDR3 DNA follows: TGTGCCAGCAGCCGTTACAGTTCCTACGAGCAGTACTTC.

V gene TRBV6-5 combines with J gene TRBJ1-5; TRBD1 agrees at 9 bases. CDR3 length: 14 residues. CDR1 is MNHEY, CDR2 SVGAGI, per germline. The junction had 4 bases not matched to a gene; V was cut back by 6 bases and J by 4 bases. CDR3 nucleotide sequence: TGTGCCAGCAGCTCCGGGACAGGGAATCAGCCCCAGCATTTT. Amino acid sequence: CASSSGTGNQPQHF.

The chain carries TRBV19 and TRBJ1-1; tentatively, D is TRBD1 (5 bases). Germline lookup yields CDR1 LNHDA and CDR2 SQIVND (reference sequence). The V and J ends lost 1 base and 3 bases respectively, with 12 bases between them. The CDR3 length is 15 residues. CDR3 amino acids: CASSIGSGWHTEAFF. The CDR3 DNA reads TGTGCCAGTAGTATAGGATCAGGGTGGCACACTGAAGCTTTCTTT.

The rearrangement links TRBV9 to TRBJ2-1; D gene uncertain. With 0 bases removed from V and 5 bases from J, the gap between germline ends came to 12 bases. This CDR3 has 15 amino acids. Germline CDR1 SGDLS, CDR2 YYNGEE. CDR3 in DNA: TGTGCCAGCAGCGTAGGTGGGCTCCAAGACAATGAGCAGTTCTTC. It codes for CASSVGGLQDNEQFF.

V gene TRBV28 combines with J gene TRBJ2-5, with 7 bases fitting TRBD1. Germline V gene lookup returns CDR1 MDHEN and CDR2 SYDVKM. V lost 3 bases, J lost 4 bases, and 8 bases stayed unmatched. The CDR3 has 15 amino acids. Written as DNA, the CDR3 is TGTGCCAGCAGTTTGCGACAGGGTTCGGGAGAGACCCAGTACTTC. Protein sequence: CASSLRQGSGETQYF.